What follows describes a single T cell receptor beta chain. This entry belongs to a study of blood T cell repertoires in COVID-19. For the study at large: Acute-phase and convalescent COVID-19 samples originated in the United States, Italy and Spain. PBMCs, B-cell-depleted T cells, or T cells provided the cDNA or gDNA that made up the material.

With 6 bases clipped from V and 1 base from J, the junction kept 9 bases outside the gene matches. The CDR3 loop spans 16 amino acids. CDR1 and CDR2 from the germline V gene are WSHSY and SAAADI. How the authors handled the data: Estimation of nucleated cell counts was performed using reference gene primer amplification. The repertoire was sequenced with immunoSEQ multiplex PCR; TCRdb's copy has only in-frame clones and lacks some. That table furnishes V, J and clone size, whereas the DNA furnished D and trimming. The sample holds under 95,000 clones, less than 90% seen once. The chain couples TRBV10-2 to TRBJ2-3; TRBD2 agrees at 8 bases. The TCR comes from a human donor in a cohort sampled during active COVID-19. Specimen: peripheral blood. The CDR3 reads CASRTMSGSGTDTQYF. CDR3 nucleotides: TGCGCCAGCAGGACGATGAGCGGGAGTGGCACAGATACGCAGTATTTT.